The T cell receptor (beta chain) described here comes from a study of PD-1 blockade in classical Hodgkin lymphoma. TCRdb keeps only in-frame clones here, not all; method: immunoSEQ multiplex PCR. The sample carries approximately 110,000 clones, roughly 90% recorded once. This clone occurred a few times. The antigen is not known. Study outcomes and limitations: Patients starting nivolumab less than 1 year after ASCT had lower diversity and were excluded from later analyses. Patients who responded completely had about the same baseline diversity as newly diagnosed patients.

Described time point: cycle 4 day 1 (C4D1), after 5 to 7 weeks of nivolumab. Each patient experienced a relapse that followed autologous stem cell transplantation, and brentuximab vedotin exposure varied. The sample here was peripheral blood mononuclear cells (PBMCs), taken before the fourth cycle of nivolumab. This TCR was sampled from a human donor with classical Hodgkin lymphoma.

CDR3 DNA: TGTGCCAGCTCACCGTTACAGCTCCCCTCTGAAGCTTTCTTT. The encoded protein is CASSPLQLPSEAFF. The chain carries TRBV18 and TRBJ1-1; D uncertain. CDR3 size: 14 residues. Deletions cut 3 bases from V and 6 bases from J, with 14 bases between. CDR1 and CDR2 (germline): KGHSH, LQKENI.